A selection of T cell receptor beta chains follows, all from one sample in a study of blood T cell repertoires in COVID-19. Measured with immunoSEQ multiplex PCR; TCRdb has only the in-frame clones, and not every one. The table has about 170,000 clones, 88% seen once. The sequencing sample was made of peripheral blood. These receptors were collected from a man between 60 and 75 years old with acute or convalescent COVID-19. Each CDR3 is given with its conserved first and last residue. The D gene is left open where the match is weak.

J gene,V gene,CDR3 length,D gene,CDR3 protein,CDR3 DNA
TRBJ1-1,TRBV27,15,TRBD1,CASSLSDRGDTEAFF,TGTGCCAGCAGTTTATCGGACAGGGGGGACACTGAAGCTTTCTTT
TRBJ2-2,TRBV18,17,TRBD2,CASSPPPLAGEVGELFF,TGTGCCAGCTCACCACCTCCACTAGCGGGAGAGGTCGGGGAGCTGTTTTTT
TRBJ1-5,TRBV18,12,-,CASSAPRGPQHF,TGTGCCAGCTCGGCCCCTCGCGGGCCCCAGCATTTT
TRBJ1-1,TRBV25-1,15,TRBD1,CASSPPQGAGTEAFF,TGTGCCAGCAGTCCTCCCCAGGGGGCCGGGACTGAAGCTTTCTTT
TRBJ1-1,TRBV6-6,14,TRBD1,CASRAPGQGTEAFF,TGTGCCAGCAGGGCTCCGGGACAGGGCACTGAAGCTTTCTTT
TRBJ1-1,TRBV15,16,TRBD1,CATSRRTGGSVTEAFF,TGTGCCACCAGCAGAAGGACAGGGGGCTCCGTCACTGAAGCTTTCTTT
TRBJ1-1,TRBV6-5,14,TRBD1,CASRPGQRNTEAFF,TGTGCCAGCAGACCGGGACAGAGGAACACTGAAGCTTTCTTT
TRBJ1-1,TRBV30,13,-,CAWRVRVNTEAFF,TGTGCCTGGAGGGTCAGGGTTAACACTGAAGCTTTCTTT
TRBJ2-7,TRBV11-3,14,TRBD1,CASSLVGQSYEQYF,TGTGCCAGCAGCTTAGTGGGACAGAGCTACGAGCAGTACTTC
TRBJ1-5,TRBV2,14,TRBD1,CASSHRGSNQPQHF,TGTGCCAGCAGCCACAGGGGTAGCAATCAGCCCCAGCATTTT
TRBJ2-2,TRBV24-1,13,-,CATSAGWAGELFF,TGTGCCACCAGTGCAGGGTGGGCCGGGGAGCTGTTTTTT
TRBJ2-2,TRBV5-4,14,-,CASSWRGRIGELFF,TGTGCCAGCAGCTGGAGGGGGCGCATCGGGGAGCTGTTTTTT
TRBJ1-3,TRBV29-1,14,-,CSAARDSSGNTIYF,TGCAGCGCCGCCCGGGATAGCTCTGGAAACACCATATATTTT
TRBJ1-2,TRBV20-1,15,-,CSASKRTGGLFDYTF,TGCAGTGCTAGTAAACGGACCGGGGGGCTTTTCGACTACACCTTC
TRBJ1-3,TRBV10-3,15,TRBD1,CAITRTGSSGNTIYF,TGTGCCATCACCCGGACAGGGAGCTCTGGAAACACCATATATTTT
TRBJ2-5,TRBV6-5,16,TRBD2,CASSYRMGLDEETQYF,TGTGCCAGCAGTTACCGGATGGGACTAGACGAAGAGACCCAGTACTTC
TRBJ2-5,TRBV5-1,15,-,CASSLGLTQQETQYF,TGCGCCAGCAGCTTGGGACTTACACAACAAGAGACCCAGTACTTC